The entry below describes one TCR beta chain. This sample is part of a study of graft-versus-host responses after intestinal transplantation. Study background: Induction using anti-thymocyte globulin, followed by tacrolimus and steroids for about three years, was given to all recipients.

Profiling relied on immunoSEQ multiplex PCR, and the TCRdb table lists in-frame clones only, not all of them. The sample lists 5,000 to 6,500 clones, about two thirds occurring once. CDR1 and CDR2 (germline): SGHNT, YENEEA. Trimming left V 0 bases short and J 4 bases short, with 4 bases between. This CDR3 has 13 residues. This chain joins TRBV11-3 and TRBJ1-3; D gene uncertain. This sample comprised PBMCs, obtained 300 to 340 days after intestinal transplant. The sequence derives from a human patient who received an intestinal transplant, so some T cells may come from the graft donor. The CDR3 DNA reads as TGTGCCAGCAGCTTAGAAACAGGAAACACCATATATTTT. The encoded protein is CASSLETGNTIYF. The variable domain in full, with the rest retrieved from reference TRBV11-3 and TRBJ1-3, is EAGVVQSPRYKIIEKKQPVAFWCNPISGHNTLYWYLQNLGQGPELLIRYENEEAVDDSQLPKDRFSAERLKGVDSTLKIQPAELGDSAVYLCASSLETGNTIYFGEGSWLTVV.